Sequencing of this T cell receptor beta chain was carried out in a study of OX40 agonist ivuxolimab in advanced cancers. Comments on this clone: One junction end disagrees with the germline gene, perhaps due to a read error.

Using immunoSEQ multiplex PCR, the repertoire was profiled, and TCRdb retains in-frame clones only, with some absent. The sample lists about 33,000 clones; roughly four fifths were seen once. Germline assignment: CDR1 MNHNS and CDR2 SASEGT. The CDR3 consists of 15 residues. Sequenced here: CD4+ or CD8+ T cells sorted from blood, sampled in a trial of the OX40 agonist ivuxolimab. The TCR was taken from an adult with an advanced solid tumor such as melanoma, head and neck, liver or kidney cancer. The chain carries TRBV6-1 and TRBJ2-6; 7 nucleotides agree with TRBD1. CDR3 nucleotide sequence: TGTGCCAGCACTGAAGGGGGCGCTGGGGCCAACGTCCTGACTTTC. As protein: CASTEGGAGANVLTF.